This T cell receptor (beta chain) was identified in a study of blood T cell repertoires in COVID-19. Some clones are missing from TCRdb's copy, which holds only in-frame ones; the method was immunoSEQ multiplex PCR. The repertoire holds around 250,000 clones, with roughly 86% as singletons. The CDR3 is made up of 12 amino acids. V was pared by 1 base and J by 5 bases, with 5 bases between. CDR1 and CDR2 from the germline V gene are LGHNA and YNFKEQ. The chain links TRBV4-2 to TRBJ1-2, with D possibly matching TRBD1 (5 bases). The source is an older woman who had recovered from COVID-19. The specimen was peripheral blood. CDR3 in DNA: TGTGCCAGCAGCCAAGGACAGTATGGCTACACCTTC. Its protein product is CASSQGQYGYTF.